This T cell receptor beta chain was sequenced in a study of control samples from healthy donors and cancer patients. The V gene lost 3 bases and the J gene lost 6 bases, with 16 bases spanning the gap. Germline CDR1 is LGHDT and CDR2 is YNNKEL (reference sequence). The CDR3 totals 15 residues. This table comes from immunoSEQ multiplex PCR, and its TCRdb copy is limited to in-frame clones, with some not included. The profile covers around 83,000 clones, with over 85% appearing a single time and over 1% taken by the ten largest. This TCR came from a woman aged 40 to 50 with lung cancer. This sequence joins TRBV3-1 (or the pseudogene TRBV3-2) and TRBJ2-3, with a possible D match to TRBD2 (7 bases). Sequenced material: PBMCs. The CDR3 spells CASSQLGGAGDTQYF. Written as DNA, the CDR3 is TGTGCCAGCAGCCAGCTAGGGGGGGCCGGTGATACGCAGTATTTT.